Listed below are T cell receptor beta chains from one sample, sequenced in a study of cytomegalovirus exposure and HLA in healthy donors. Clones were read by immunoSEQ multiplex PCR, and TCRdb kept only the in-frame ones, dropping some. Of approximately 220,000 clones in the sample, over 65% were seen once. Input material: PBMCs. The receptors stem from a man aged 18-30 years in good health and CMV-seronegative. CDR3s include the opening cysteine and the closing phenylalanine or tryptophan. The order of the fields is J gene, V gene, CDR3 protein.

>TRBJ2-7|TRBV7-8
CASSLDPDRGTYEQYF
>TRBJ2-3|TRBV15
CATSRELADVSTDTQYF
>TRBJ2-7|TRBV5-1
CASRAGQGYEQYF
>TRBJ2-1|TRBV19
CASSFQDSSYNEQFF
>TRBJ2-1|TRBV7-6
CASSFRTSVEQFF
>TRBJ2-1|TRBV6-1
CASSELASAYNEQFF
>TRBJ2-3|TRBV29-1
CSVWVQGTDTQYF
>TRBJ2-1|TRBV5-5
CASSPRLAGVLF
>TRBJ1-3|TRBV5-1
CASNSGTGTGNTIYF
>TRBJ1-1|TRBV29-1
CSVWAPGPEAFF
>TRBJ2-3|TRBV2
CASSEGHSGGWGTQYF
>TRBJ1-1|TRBV10-3
CAISESRGEATEAFF
>TRBJ2-3|TRBV28
CASSSPAGVADTQYF
>TRBJ2-3|TRBV9
CASSGRRTSGGTDTQYF
>TRBJ2-1|TRBV28
CASSSRQGVRSSYNEQFF
>TRBJ1-5|TRBV7-9
CASRQGAGQPQHF
>TRBJ2-4|TRBV28
CASGAGEWGGNIQYF
>TRBJ2-1|TRBV29-1
CSALLAGSYNEQFF
>TRBJ2-7|TRBV6-1
CASTAGYEQYF
>TRBJ2-1|TRBV12-5
CASGLAYSSGRGYNEQFF
>TRBJ1-2|TRBV11-3
CASRLNGYTF
>TRBJ2-7|TRBV20-1
CSARKREQYF
>TRBJ2-1|TRBV7-9
CASSQGQTGYNEQFF
>TRBJ1-5|TRBV29-1
CSVGQVNQPQHF
>TRBJ2-1|TRBV10-2
CASSESRTSRYNEQFF
>TRBJ1-1|TRBV29-1
CSVEDPGTEAFF
>TRBJ1-2|TRBV18
CASSPDRNYGYTF
>TRBJ1-6|TRBV15
CATSRVTGDSPLHF
>TRBJ2-7|TRBV28
CASSGSGLYEQYF
>TRBJ2-1|TRBV27
CASGDRDRQFF
>TRBJ1-1|TRBV9
CASSPKLQGGTFF
>TRBJ1-2|TRBV30
CAWRPPLQSYGYTF
>TRBJ2-4|TRBV4-1
CASSPKLAGVAKNIQYF
>TRBJ2-6|TRBV30
CAWGWQGLSGANVLTF
>TRBJ1-2|TRBV6-5
CASSPGTANYGYTF
>TRBJ1-1|TRBV28
CASSSKNTEAFF
>TRBJ2-1|TRBV28
CASSRGGGPYNEQFF
>TRBJ2-1|TRBV5-1
CASSLAGTSLNEQFF
>TRBJ2-7|TRBV6-5
CASSYRVAGGYEQYF
>TRBJ1-1|TRBV6-5
CASSYGQVNTEAFF